These T cell receptor beta chains were read from a single sample in a study of T-cell memory formation after mild COVID-19. TCRdb recomputed calls from the 5' RACE reads with MiXCR, one row per CDR3 protein. The sample includes about 350,000 distinct CDR3 sequences, 13% to 15% of them seen just once. Sample: PBMCs or a T cell subset sorted from them (not recorded which). The receptors stem from a man aged 18-30 years who had mild COVID-19 (a few samples of this study predate the infection). Cell type and time point are not known. The CDR3 runs from the conserved cysteine through the conserved F or W. D genes are given only for firm matches. Expanded clones get a size class; other rows say once, few or many, or leave the size out.

J gene: TRBJ2-1; D gene: -; clone size: few; V gene: TRBV6-2/TRBV6-3; CDR3 protein: CASRSSEQFF; CDR3 DNA: TGTGCCAGCCGATCCAGTGAGCAGTTCTTC
J gene: TRBJ2-7; D gene: -; clone size: few; V gene: TRBV4-1; CDR3 protein: CASSQDPLPSSYEQYF; CDR3 DNA: TGCGCCAGCAGCCAAGATCCCTTGCCGAGCTCCTACGAGCAGTACTTC
J gene: TRBJ2-3; D gene: TRBD1; clone size: -; V gene: TRBV28; CDR3 protein: CASSLTGGENTQYF; CDR3 DNA: TGTGCCAGCAGCCTAACAGGGGGAGAAAATACGCAGTATTTT
J gene: TRBJ1-1; D gene: -; clone size: -; V gene: TRBV5-1; CDR3 protein: CASSWGGIGTEAFF; CDR3 DNA: TGCGCCAGCAGCTGGGGGGGAATCGGCACTGAAGCTTTCTTT
J gene: TRBJ1-5; D gene: TRBD1; clone size: few; V gene: TRBV7-9; CDR3 protein: CASSSGGRDQPQHF; CDR3 DNA: TGTGCCAGCAGCTCAGGGGGAAGAGATCAGCCCCAGCATTTT
J gene: TRBJ2-2; D gene: TRBD1; clone size: few; V gene: TRBV5-1; CDR3 protein: CASSPRGQGAFPGELFF; CDR3 DNA: TGCGCCAGCAGCCCCCGGGGACAGGGGGCGTTTCCCGGGGAGCTGTTTTTT
J gene: TRBJ1-2; D gene: -; clone size: many; V gene: TRBV6-1; CDR3 protein: CASRDILNYGYTF; CDR3 DNA: TGTGCCAGCAGGGACATCTTAAACTATGGCTACACCTTC
J gene: TRBJ2-1; D gene: TRBD1; clone size: -; V gene: TRBV6-2/TRBV6-3; CDR3 protein: CASSYHRGPYNEQFF; CDR3 DNA: TGTGCCAGCAGTTACCACAGGGGCCCCTACAATGAGCAGTTCTTC
J gene: TRBJ2-1; D gene: -; clone size: many; V gene: TRBV6-5; CDR3 protein: CASGRGQAAEQFF; CDR3 DNA: TGTGCCAGCGGGCGGGGTCAGGCGGCTGAGCAGTTCTTC
J gene: TRBJ2-6; D gene: -; clone size: many; V gene: TRBV20-1; CDR3 protein: CSAAGSSGANVLTF; CDR3 DNA: TGCAGTGCTGCAGGGAGCTCTGGGGCCAACGTCCTGACTTTC
J gene: TRBJ1-2; D gene: -; clone size: few; V gene: TRBV12-3/TRBV12-4; CDR3 protein: CASSLRESQGYTF; CDR3 DNA: TGTGCCAGCAGTTTGAGGGAATCCCAAGGCTACACCTTC
J gene: TRBJ1-2; D gene: TRBD1; clone size: -; V gene: TRBV4-1; CDR3 protein: CASSQVWGQGYGYTF; CDR3 DNA: TGCGCCAGCAGCCAAGTATGGGGACAGGGCTATGGCTACACCTTC
J gene: TRBJ1-1; D gene: -; clone size: few; V gene: TRBV5-1; CDR3 protein: CASSIQQGTNTEAFF; CDR3 DNA: TGCGCCAGCAGCATCCAACAGGGAACGAACACTGAAGCTTTCTTT
J gene: TRBJ2-6; D gene: -; clone size: -; V gene: TRBV5-1; CDR3 protein: CASSLVMGLEANVLTF; CDR3 DNA: TGCGCCAGCAGCTTGGTAATGGGGTTGGAGGCCAACGTCCTGACTTTC
J gene: TRBJ1-1; D gene: -; clone size: -; V gene: TRBV12-3/TRBV12-4; CDR3 protein: CASSFSGSNTEAFF; CDR3 DNA: TGTGCCAGCAGTTTTTCGGGTTCGAACACTGAAGCTTTCTTT
J gene: TRBJ1-5; D gene: -; clone size: -; V gene: TRBV20-1; CDR3 protein: CSASQGSQPQHF; CDR3 DNA: TGCAGTGCTAGTCAGGGGAGTCAGCCCCAGCATTTT
J gene: TRBJ1-5; D gene: -; clone size: -; V gene: TRBV6-6; CDR3 protein: CASSARGEQPQHF; CDR3 DNA: TGTGCCAGCAGTGCCAGGGGTGAGCAGCCCCAGCATTTT
J gene: TRBJ1-1; D gene: TRBD1; clone size: few; V gene: TRBV5-1; CDR3 protein: CASSPGTGGKTEAFF; CDR3 DNA: TGCGCCAGCAGCCCCGGGACAGGGGGGAAGACTGAAGCTTTCTTT
J gene: TRBJ1-5; D gene: -; clone size: many; V gene: TRBV12-3/TRBV12-4; CDR3 protein: CASSFRPNQPQHF; CDR3 DNA: TGTGCCAGCAGTTTTCGACCCAATCAGCCCCAGCATTTT
J gene: TRBJ2-1; D gene: TRBD2; clone size: few; V gene: TRBV7-2; CDR3 protein: CASSLVAGLAGGNEQFF; CDR3 DNA: TGTGCCAGCAGCTTAGTCGCGGGACTAGCGGGGGGGAATGAGCAGTTCTTC
J gene: TRBJ2-3; D gene: -; clone size: few; V gene: TRBV6-2/TRBV6-3; CDR3 protein: CASSYSGSRRVADTQYF; CDR3 DNA: TGTGCCAGCAGTTACTCAGGGAGCAGGCGGGTGGCAGATACGCAGTATTTT
J gene: TRBJ2-1; D gene: -; clone size: many; V gene: TRBV5-6; CDR3 protein: CASTGPTREQFF; CDR3 DNA: TGTGCCAGCACGGGCCCGACTAGAGAGCAGTTCTTC
J gene: TRBJ2-1; D gene: -; clone size: -; V gene: TRBV5-1; CDR3 protein: CASSQDSSYNEQFF; CDR3 DNA: TGCGCCAGCAGCCAGGACAGCTCCTACAATGAGCAGTTCTTC
J gene: TRBJ1-3; D gene: -; clone size: -; V gene: TRBV7-8; CDR3 protein: CASSLPSRGNTIYF; CDR3 DNA: TGTGCCAGCAGCTTACCGTCCCGTGGAAACACCATATATTTT
J gene: TRBJ2-5; D gene: TRBD2; clone size: -; V gene: TRBV7-9; CDR3 protein: CASSQRGQRETQYF; CDR3 DNA: TGTGCCAGCAGCCAGCGGGGGCAGCGGGAGACCCAGTACTTC
J gene: TRBJ2-2; D gene: TRBD2; clone size: few; V gene: TRBV9; CDR3 protein: CASSVRAGDTGELFF; CDR3 DNA: TGTGCCAGCAGCGTACGGGCGGGGGACACCGGGGAGCTGTTTTTT
J gene: TRBJ2-7; D gene: TRBD1; clone size: -; V gene: TRBV10-3; CDR3 protein: CAISDLKRQGAGEQYF; CDR3 DNA: TGTGCCATCAGTGACCTAAAGAGACAGGGGGCAGGTGAGCAGTACTTC
J gene: TRBJ1-5; D gene: -; clone size: many; V gene: TRBV12-3/TRBV12-4; CDR3 protein: CASSTGSGYQPQHF; CDR3 DNA: TGTGCCAGCAGCACAGGGTCCGGGTATCAGCCCCAGCATTTT
J gene: TRBJ1-1; D gene: -; clone size: few; V gene: TRBV7-8; CDR3 protein: CASSLTVLRRQTMNTEAFF; CDR3 DNA: TGTGCCAGCAGCTTAACCGTCCTCCGACGACAGACCATGAACACTGAAGCTTTCTTT
J gene: TRBJ2-5; D gene: TRBD2; clone size: few; V gene: TRBV4-1; CDR3 protein: CASSQVAGANQETQYF; CDR3 DNA: TGCGCCAGCAGCCAAGTAGCGGGGGCGAACCAAGAGACCCAGTACTTC
J gene: TRBJ2-7; D gene: -; clone size: -; V gene: TRBV7-2; CDR3 protein: CASSGAGRSSYEQYF; CDR3 DNA: TGTGCCAGCAGCGGGGCGGGTCGTAGCTCCTACGAGCAGTACTTC
J gene: TRBJ2-7; D gene: -; clone size: -; V gene: TRBV12-3/TRBV12-4; CDR3 protein: CASSYHPGREQYF; CDR3 DNA: TGTGCCAGCAGTTACCACCCCGGGAGAGAGCAGTACTTC
J gene: TRBJ2-1; D gene: -; clone size: many; V gene: TRBV5-1; CDR3 protein: CASSLDAYNEQFF; CDR3 DNA: TGCGCCAGCAGCTTGGACGCCTACAATGAGCAGTTCTTC
J gene: TRBJ1-1; D gene: -; clone size: -; V gene: TRBV3-1; CDR3 protein: CASSDGRRLKEAFF; CDR3 DNA: TGTGCCAGCAGCGATGGACGGAGACTTAAGGAAGCTTTCTTT
J gene: TRBJ1-2; D gene: -; clone size: many; V gene: TRBV12-3/TRBV12-4; CDR3 protein: CASSPQGTNYGYTF; CDR3 DNA: TGTGCCAGCAGCCCACAGGGTACTAACTATGGCTACACCTTC
J gene: TRBJ1-2; D gene: -; clone size: few; V gene: TRBV7-2; CDR3 protein: CASSLVGGANYGYTF; CDR3 DNA: TGTGCCAGCAGCTTAGTGGGGGGAGCCAACTATGGCTACACCTTC
J gene: TRBJ2-1; D gene: -; clone size: few; V gene: TRBV19; CDR3 protein: CASSLRGRGEQFF; CDR3 DNA: TGTGCCAGTAGTTTGAGGGGGCGGGGTGAGCAGTTCTTC
J gene: TRBJ2-3; D gene: -; clone size: many; V gene: TRBV12-3/TRBV12-4; CDR3 protein: CATTPRTTDTDTQYF; CDR3 DNA: TGTGCCACCACGCCAAGGACAACAGACACAGATACGCAGTATTTT
J gene: TRBJ2-5; D gene: TRBD2; clone size: -; V gene: TRBV3-1; CDR3 protein: CASSQDFRAGGSQETQYF; CDR3 DNA: TGTGCCAGCAGCCAAGATTTCAGGGCGGGGGGCAGCCAAGAGACCCAGTACTTC
J gene: TRBJ1-1; D gene: -; clone size: -; V gene: TRBV18; CDR3 protein: CASRSPSDTEAFF; CDR3 DNA: TGTGCCAGCCGAAGCCCCAGCGACACTGAAGCTTTCTTT
J gene: TRBJ2-3; D gene: -; clone size: many; V gene: TRBV7-3; CDR3 protein: CASSPQQGTSTDTQYF; CDR3 DNA: TGTGCCAGCAGCCCCCAACAGGGGACTAGCACAGATACGCAGTATTTT
J gene: TRBJ1-3; D gene: -; clone size: few; V gene: TRBV20-1; CDR3 protein: CSAPRGRPSGNTIYF; CDR3 DNA: TGCAGTGCTCCCCGGGGCCGACCCTCTGGAAACACCATATATTTT
J gene: TRBJ1-1; D gene: -; clone size: many; V gene: TRBV7-9; CDR3 protein: CASSATEAFF; CDR3 DNA: TGTGCCAGCAGCGCGACTGAAGCTTTCTTT
J gene: TRBJ2-4; D gene: -; clone size: -; V gene: TRBV7-9; CDR3 protein: CASSLLQGGENIQYF; CDR3 DNA: TGTGCCAGCAGCTTATTACAGGGAGGGGAAAACATTCAGTACTTC
J gene: TRBJ2-5; D gene: TRBD2; clone size: -; V gene: TRBV6-5; CDR3 protein: CASSSASGGGETQYF; CDR3 DNA: TGTGCCAGCAGTTCCGCTAGCGGGGGGGGAGAGACCCAGTACTTC
J gene: TRBJ1-5; D gene: -; clone size: few; V gene: TRBV20-1; CDR3 protein: CSATMGVEGNQPQHF; CDR3 DNA: TGCAGTGCTACCATGGGGGTTGAAGGCAATCAGCCCCAGCATTTT
J gene: TRBJ2-3; D gene: -; clone size: -; V gene: TRBV7-9; CDR3 protein: CASSLAPGDADTQYF; CDR3 DNA: TGTGCCAGCAGCTTAGCGCCGGGGGATGCGGATACGCAGTATTTT
J gene: TRBJ1-2; D gene: -; clone size: -; V gene: TRBV20-1; CDR3 protein: CSARGYTF; CDR3 DNA: TGCAGTGCTAGAGGCTACACCTTC
J gene: TRBJ2-2; D gene: TRBD1; clone size: -; V gene: TRBV28; CDR3 protein: CASSKGQEVTGELFF; CDR3 DNA: TGTGCCAGCAGTAAGGGACAGGAGGTCACCGGGGAGCTGTTTTTT
J gene: TRBJ1-1; D gene: TRBD1; clone size: many; V gene: TRBV20-1; CDR3 protein: CSARVPGQSPEAFF; CDR3 DNA: TGCAGTGCTAGAGTACCGGGACAGTCCCCTGAAGCTTTCTTT
J gene: TRBJ2-7; D gene: -; clone size: -; V gene: TRBV5-2; CDR3 protein: CASSLISGDSYEQYF; CDR3 DNA: TGTGCCAGCAGCTTGATTAGCGGGGACTCCTACGAGCAGTACTTC